The 24 T cell receptor beta chains in this list originate from one sample, sequenced in a study of regulatory T cells in long-lasting Graves disease. Construction of the TCR beta libraries employed iRepertoire HTBI primers in conjunction with Arm-PCR of CDR3 regions. TCRdb re-called the multiplex PCR reads through MiXCR, storing one row per CDR3 protein. The sample consists of 300,000 to 500,000 distinct CDR3 sequences, less than 25% of them appearing once. Time point: persistent/refractory GD, antithyroid drugs over 5 years with positive TRAb. PBMC RNA was the source of the TCR library. The sequences come from peripheral blood mononuclear cells (PBMCs), collected when the disease was refractory, from a patient treated with antithyroid drugs. Receptor source: a female donor with Graves disease.

This clonotype was counted between two and nine times. The chain joins TRBV6-5 to TRBJ2-7; D may be TRBD2 (6 bases). The germline V gene has CDR1 MNHEY and CDR2 SVGAGI. Trimming shortened V by 2 bases and J by 6 bases, and 17 bases separated the two germline ends. This CDR3 spans 15 amino acids. The CDR3 sequence is CASSYLRREGSEQYF. CDR3 sequence (DNA): TGTGCCAGCAGTTACCTGAGGCGGGAAGGATCCGAGCAGTACTTC.

This clonotype was observed at least ten times. This chain links TRBV28 with TRBJ2-4, with 10 bases aligning to TRBD1. The CDR3 extends over 16 amino acids. The V gene's germline CDR1 is MDHEN and CDR2 SYDVKM. Trimming at V came to 6 bases and at J to 0 bases, leaving 5 bases not matched to a gene. The CDR3 spells CASSWTGGLAKNIQYF. In DNA, the CDR3 is TGTGCCAGCAGCTGGACAGGGGGATTAGCCAAAAACATTCAGTACTTC.

The chain is built from TRBV20-1 and TRBJ2-7; 11 nucleotides agree with TRBD2. Germline lookup yields CDR1 DFQATT and CDR2 SNEGSKA (reference sequence). V trimming: 6 bases; J trimming: 4 bases; junction bases outside the gene matches: 17. CDR3 size: 17 residues. The CDR3 is CSASLAGGPRVTYEQYF. CDR3 DNA: TGCAGTGCCTCCCTAGCGGGAGGACCTCGAGTTACATACGAGCAGTACTTC.

There are many counts of this clonotype. The CDR3 spells CASSGDRVGYTF. The CDR3 bases are TGTGCCAGCAGTGGGGACAGGGTCGGCTACACCTTC. The J gene is TRBJ1-2, the V gene TRBV12-3 or TRBV12-4; 9 nucleotides match TRBD1. J gave up 8 bases and V 5 bases, and 3 bases lay outside the gene matches. This CDR3 spans 12 amino acids.

The chain joins TRBV20-1 to TRBJ2-2; D uncertain. Germline CDR1 is DFQATT and CDR2 is SNEGSKA (reference sequence). The CDR3 sequence is 13 residues long. V lost 3 bases to trimming and J lost 5 bases, with 10 bases between them. The CDR3 spells CSARGLATGELFF. CDR3 nucleotides: TGCAGTGCTAGGGGCCTTGCGACCGGGGAGCTGTTTTTT.

This clonotype was seen at least ten times. The junction differs from germline at one of its ends, possibly a read error. The CDR3 loop reads CASREGGVYEQYF. The CDR3 region has the DNA TGTGCCAGCAGGGAAGGGGGGGTCTACGAGCAGTACTTC. The J gene is TRBJ2-7, the V gene TRBV2; tentatively, D is TRBD2 (7 bases). The length of the CDR3 is 13 residues. Germline CDR1 SNHLY, CDR2 FYNNEI.

This clonotype was detected many times. The genes are TRBV20-1 and TRBJ2-7; D tentatively reads TRBD1 or TRBD2 (6 bases each). The V gene's germline CDR1 is DFQATT and CDR2 SNEGSKA (reference sequence). The ends were cut back, 1 base at V and 5 bases at J, with 15 bases in the middle. CDR3 size: 14 residues. The CDR3 loop is CSARGGAMSHEQYF. Written as DNA, the CDR3 is TGCAGTGCTAGAGGGGGGGCTATGTCCCACGAGCAGTACTTC.

This clonotype was found many times. This chain uses TRBV20-1 with TRBJ2-7, with D uncertain. V lost 4 bases to trimming and J lost 1 base, with 8 bases between them. This CDR3 region has 12 residues. Per the germline V gene, CDR1 is DFQATT and CDR2 is SNEGSKA (reference sequence). DNA of the CDR3: TGCAGTGCTACTCCGGCGTCCTACGAGCAGTACTTC. Encoded protein: CSATPASYEQYF.

About this clonotype: The germline gene is not matched at one end of the junction; a read error may be the cause. V usage is TRBV6-2 or TRBV6-3 and J usage is TRBJ2-7, with D unresolved. The CDR3 runs to 14 residues. Germline CDR1 MNHEY, CDR2 SVGEGT. In nucleotides, the CDR3 is TGTGCCAGCATACCTCCCCCACCGAGCTACGAGCAGCACTTC. It is translated as CASIPPPPSYEQHF.

This clonotype was detected many times. V and J are TRBV29-1 and TRBJ2-5; D may match TRBD1 or TRBD2 (5 bases each). CDR3 length equals 13 residues. V lost 8 bases and J 5 bases, leaving 18 bases between the germline ends. Germline CDR1 reads SQVTM; CDR2 reads ANQGSEA. The CDR3 spells CSTDLGGGETQYF. CDR3 nucleotide sequence: TGCAGCACCGACCTTGGGGGTGGGGAGACCCAGTACTTC.

The chain carries TRBV28 and TRBJ2-2; tentative D call: TRBD1 (5 bases). CDR3 length: 13 residues. V was trimmed by 10 bases and J by 6 bases, leaving 15 bases between them. CDR1 is MDHEN and CDR2 is SYDVKM in the germline V gene. The CDR3 reads CATTRQFAGELFF. CDR3 DNA sequence: TGTGCCACGACGCGACAGTTCGCCGGGGAGCTGTTTTTT.

This clonotype was seen repeatedly, ten times or more. The chain joins TRBV13 to TRBJ1-2; a possible D gene is TRBD1 (5 bases). The CDR3 is 15 amino acids. V lost 1 base and J lost 0, with 9 bases in between. Looked up from germline, CDR1 is PRHDT and CDR2 is FYEKMQ (reference sequence). The CDR3 loop reads CASSLVDSPNYGYTF. The CDR3 bases are TGTGCCAGCAGCTTAGTAGACAGCCCTAACTATGGCTACACCTTC.

Turning to this clonotype: At one end, the junction sequence differs from germline, possibly due to a read error. The rearrangement joins TRBV12-3 or TRBV12-4 to TRBJ1-2, with 10 bases fitting TRBD1. CDR3 length: 13 residues. Here the CDR3 reads CASSPPGQGRVPF. The CDR3 DNA reads TGTGCCAGCTCACCCCCGGGACAGGGGAGGGTCCCCTTC.

V is TRBV7-2 and J is TRBJ2-3; D uncertain. Germline lookup yields CDR1 SGHTA and CDR2 FQGNSA. The CDR3 has 12 amino acids. The V gene lost 5 bases and the J gene lost 6 bases, with 9 bases spanning the gap. The CDR3 DNA reads TGTGCCAGCAGCCGCGTGGGGGATACGCAGTATTTT. It translates to CASSRVGDTQYF.

The chain has TRBV10-3 and TRBJ1-1; the D is unclear. From germline, CDR1 is ENHRY and CDR2 SYGVKD. The V gene lost 8 bases and the J gene lost 5 bases, with 12 bases spanning the gap. The CDR3 totals 12 residues. CDR3: CAIGPPGTEAFF. In nucleotides, the CDR3 is TGTGCCATCGGGCCCCCGGGGACTGAAGCTTTCTTT.

The chain links TRBV6-2 or TRBV6-3 to TRBJ2-2; 8 nucleotides match TRBD1. The CDR3 is 13 residues long. Germline lookup yields CDR1 MNHEY and CDR2 SVGEGT. Losses at the gene ends were 10 bases for V and 5 bases for J; bases not matched to a gene: 6. DNA for the CDR3: TGTGCCACCCTTACAGGGGGTACCGGGGAGCTGTTTTTT. Encoded protein: CATLTGGTGELFF.

The chain employs TRBV28 and TRBJ1-1; possible D gene TRBD1, 5 bases. This CDR3 has 14 amino acids. Germline CDR1 reads MDHEN; CDR2 reads SYDVKM. V shed 4 bases and J shed 5 bases, with 14 bases lying between them. The CDR3 reads CASSSAGEGTEAFF. The CDR3 DNA reads as TGTGCCAGCAGTTCGGCCGGGGAGGGGACTGAAGCTTTCTTT. Drawing the rest from reference TRBV28 and TRBJ1-1, the complete variable domain is DVKVTQSSRYLVKRTGEKVFLECVQDMDHENMFWYRQDPGLGLRLIYFSYDVKMKEKGDIPEGYSVSREKKERFSLILESASTNQTSMYLCASSSAGEGTEAFFGQGTRLTVV.

This clonotype was seen only a few times. The chain has TRBV24-1 and TRBJ2-2, with D possibly called TRBD1 or TRBD2 (5 bases each). This CDR3 comprises 17 residues. Germline CDR1 and CDR2: KGHDR and SFDVKD. Trimming shortened V by 4 bases and J by 4 bases, and 18 bases separated the two germline ends. CDR3 nucleotide sequence: TGTGCCACCAGTGACCCCATGACCGGGGACCCCACCGGGGAGCTGTTTTTT. It encodes CATSDPMTGDPTGELFF.

This clonotype occurred a few times. The rearrangement links TRBV7-3 to TRBJ1-2; tentatively, D is TRBD1 (6 bases). Germline assignment: CDR1 SGHTA and CDR2 FQGTGA. Trimming took off 5 bases at V and 2 bases at J, with 9 bases between the two ends. The CDR3 runs 13 residues. DNA of the CDR3: TGTGCCAGCAGCCGAGGACAGAACTATGGCTACACCTTC. This encodes CASSRGQNYGYTF.

CDR3 sequence reads: CAISESRQAEAFF. DNA for the CDR3: TGTGCCATCAGTGAGTCTCGGCAGGCTGAAGCTTTCTTT. The rearrangement joins TRBV10-3 to TRBJ1-1; D gene ambiguous. V was shortened by 0 bases and J by 6 bases, with 8 bases between the two germline ends. Germline lookup yields CDR1 ENHRY and CDR2 SYGVKD. This CDR3 is built from 13 residues.

This clonotype has a handful of counts. The chain carries TRBV20-1 and TRBJ1-1, with TRBD1 matching over 7 bases. Germline CDR1 DFQATT, CDR2 SNEGSKA (reference sequence). J was trimmed by 0 bases and V by 5 bases; bases with no gene match: 9. CDR3 length equals 15 residues. CDR3 amino acids: CSAGQDLPMNTEAFF. CDR3 DNA sequence: TGCAGTGCTGGACAGGATTTACCAATGAACACTGAAGCTTTCTTT.

This clonotype was counted many times. No DNA is shown, since the ends of the CDR3 on it are uncertain; the CDR3 is the one TCRdb lists. The chain uses TRBV29-1 and TRBJ2-5; no DNA check was done on the table's D call, TRBD1. The CDR3 length equals 14 residues, ends included. From germline, CDR1 is SQVTM and CDR2 ANQGSEA. The CDR3 sequence: CSVAAGTGGPPGYF.

The sample holds many counts of this clonotype. The rearrangement joins TRBV28 to TRBJ1-2; TRBD1 is a possible D gene (6 bases). The V and J ends lost 6 bases and 9 bases respectively, with 14 bases between them. This CDR3 region has 12 residues. Germline CDR1 MDHEN, CDR2 SYDVKM. The CDR3 reads CASRRGAGSYTF. The CDR3, as DNA: TGTGCCAGCAGACGGGGGGCGGGAAGCTACACCTTC.

The V gene is TRBV14, the J gene TRBJ1-5, with 8 bases aligning to TRBD1. Looked up from germline, CDR1 is SGHDN and CDR2 is FVKESK. CDR3 length equals 17 residues. V shed 4 bases and J 4 bases; nucleotides not matched to a gene: 12. CDR3 nucleotides: TGTGCCAGCAGCCCTGCACCAGGACAGGGCCTGAATCAGCCCCAGCATTTT. Protein product: CASSPAPGQGLNQPQHF.